This T cell receptor beta chain stems from a study of Ad26.COV2.S vaccination and SARS-CoV-2 variants (dated by TCRdb to the early 2020s). Background on the whole study: Vaccine-arm donors were drawn from COV1001, a multicentre, randomized, double-blind, placebo-controlled phase I-IIa trial of Ad26.COV2.S in healthy adults. Ad26.COV2.S was given intramuscularly at 5x10^10 or 1x10^11 viral particles, as a single shot or as two shots 56 days apart. TCRbeta repertoire sequencing was used to assess the specificity and breadth of SARS-CoV-2-reactive T cell receptors after Ad26.COV2.S vaccination. A total of 32 samples were included in the TCR-sequenced set, comprising 19 Ad26.COV2.S vaccine recipients, 5 placebo recipients and 8 SARS-CoV-2 convalescent individuals. Participants in the trial were split at random into five groups of five each, receiving low-dose or high-dose Ad26.COV2.S once or twice, or else placebo on both occasions. Throughout the experiments and outcome assessment, investigators stayed blinded to trial group allocation. On the study overall, not on this receptor specifically: Non-spike TCR breadth was comparable between vaccine and placebo recipients, consistent with the vaccine containing only spike. Comparing responses between vaccine doses or regimens was not something the study was powered to do. After vaccination, substantial breadth of spike-specific CD8+ and CD4+ T cell responses was reported. The authors noted that total T cell responses may have been underestimated by the TCR breadth and depth analyses. Ad26.COV2.S recipients had higher spike-specific TCR breadth than placebo recipients (P = 0.0014).

Concerning this clone: Its antigen specificity is not known. No base qualities exist here, and no much larger clone lies one base off it.

The cysteine opens and the phenylalanine closes a CDR3 of 15 amino acids. Only the CDR3 portion is preserved as DNA: 45 bases, with reading frame beginning at the first base. Sequences MNHNS (CDR1) and SASEGT (CDR2) are obtained from the germline V gene. V and J lose 1 base and 3 bases, and a span of 13 bases separates them. The immunoSEQ Assay was used to sequence TCRbeta CDR3 regions. After extraction, genomic DNA underwent amplification by bias-controlled multiplex PCR, followed by high-throughput sequencing. As for the authors' bioinformatics: To quantify the absolute abundance of every unique TCRbeta CDR3 region, sequences were collapsed and filtered. T cell fraction was estimated by normalizing TCRbeta template counts to usable DNA, with usable DNA measured through amplification of reference genes found in all nucleated cells. Repertoire TCRs were annotated as SARS-CoV-2-specific when V gene, CDR3 amino acid sequence and J gene were exactly matched to a known reactive TCR set. The reference SARS-CoV-2 TCR set was derived from MIRA and filtered for enrichment in COVID-19-positive ImmuneCODE repertoires, a step that removed public or cross-reactive TCRs. Based on the MIRA antigens, annotated TCRs were further analysed at the level of specific ORF or position within ORF. Breadth was defined as annotated unique rearrangements over total unique productive rearrangements; depth was the summed frequency of those rearrangements. Two-sided Wilcoxon rank-sum tests were used to compare TCR breadth between groups. TCRdb mirrors the immuneACCESS table, restricted to in-frame sequences. Some clones are absent from its copies; in checked studies, under half trace to an unresolved V gene, and the reason for the others is unknown. V and J calls and clone size are those listed in that table; D and trimming were worked out from the DNA. The sample table records 350,000 to 500,000 clones; roughly 91% of these occur just once. Roughly 3.9% of the sample is in the top ten clones.

Read against the paper, the sample's treatment or condition label means: about 20 received Ad26.COV2.S at low or high dose, single or two shots; about five received placebo; per-sample allocation not given. For vaccine and placebo recipients, the sequenced repertoires came from samples collected on day 63 after the first injection. Between 29 July and 7 August 2020, Cohort 1b enrolled around 24 adults aged 18-55 years at one site in Boston, USA. As a vaccine, Ad26.COV2.S was a replication-incompetent adenovirus type 26 vector that expressed a prefusion-stabilized SARS-CoV-2 spike protein derived from the original Wuhan strain.

This sample comprised peripheral blood, obtained in a trial of Ad26.COV2.S vaccine versus placebo. The chain employs TRBV6-1 and TRBJ2-7; tentative D gene TRBD1, with 6 bases matching. The sequence derives from a person aged 18-60 years who received the Ad26.COV2.S COVID-19 vaccine or a placebo. The sequenced DNA: TGTGCCAGCAGTGAAGACAGGGTTCCCAACTACGAGCAGTACTTC. The encoded protein is CASSEDRVPNYEQYF.